The sequence of this T cell receptor (beta chain) was determined in a study of blood T cell repertoires in COVID-19. The CDR3 sequence is 18 residues long. Trimming at V came to 0 bases and at J to 0 bases, leaving 3 bases not matched to a gene. Per germline, CDR1 ENHRY and CDR2 SYGVKD. Participants spanned ages about 18 to 90 years and resided in over 20 US areas. Participants had their cohort set by participant-reported clinical history. The data were produced by immunoSEQ multiplex PCR, yet TCRdb's version contains in-frame clones alone and is incomplete. The sample shows under 350,000 clones, 65% to 90% of them seen only once.

The chain recombines TRBV10-3 with TRBJ2-1, with 12 bases that match TRBD2. Sequencing was carried out using PBMCs or T cells enriched from blood (not recorded which). This TCR derives from a woman between 35 and 50 years old with acute COVID-19. CDR3 amino acids: CAISESTTSGSSYNEQFF. CDR3 nucleotide sequence: TGTGCCATCAGTGAGTCGACGACTAGCGGGAGCTCCTACAATGAGCAGTTCTTC.